Listed below are T cell receptor beta chains from one sample, sequenced in a study of shared clonotypes between healthy human individuals. TCRdb's copy holds only in-frame clones and misses some; the assay was immunoSEQ multiplex PCR. The sample has nearly 2 million clones; about 95% are singletons. Sequences were obtained from naive CD8+ T cells sorted from blood. The source is a man in his late teens or twenties in good health. Both conserved end residues are part of each CDR3. A D gene is named only where the DNA matches it firmly. Some rows have no size entry. The others give once, few or many, or a class for an expanded clone.

j_call clone_size d_call v_call cdr3_aa cdr3_nt
TRBJ2-7 NA NA TRBV25-1 CASSDYSYEQYF TGTGCCAGCAGTGACTACTCCTACGAGCAGTACTTC
TRBJ2-7 few TRBD1 TRBV18 CASSPPGTAYEQYF TGTGCCAGCTCACCTCCCGGGACAGCCTACGAGCAGTACTTC
TRBJ1-5 NA NA TRBV6-1 CASSEAPGAVPQHF TGTGCCAGCAGTGAAGCCCCAGGGGCGGTCCCCCAGCATTTT
TRBJ2-3 NA NA TRBV27 CASSLILTSTDTQYF TGTGCCAGCAGTTTAATCTTGACTAGCACAGATACGCAGTATTTT
TRBJ2-3 once TRBD2 TRBV13 CASSLGSGGSTDTQYF TGTGCCAGCAGCTTAGGAAGCGGGGGGAGCACAGATACGCAGTATTTT
TRBJ2-1 NA NA TRBV30 CAGGFFSDEQFF TGTGCCGGAGGATTCTTCAGCGATGAGCAGTTCTTC
TRBJ1-2 NA TRBD1 TRBV29-1 CSVRDSSGQGRYGYTF TGCAGCGTTCGGGATTCTTCGGGACAGGGTCGATATGGCTACACCTTC
TRBJ2-3 NA NA TRBV27 CASRTEILSDTQYF TGTGCCAGCAGGACAGAAATCCTTTCGGATACGCAGTATTTT
TRBJ1-2 NA TRBD1 TRBV5-1 CASSSTGANYGYTF TGCGCCAGCAGCTCGACAGGGGCGAACTATGGCTACACCTTC
TRBJ1-2 NA NA TRBV7-9 CASSSPGGNEYYTF TGTGCCAGCAGCTCCCCAGGTGGAAATGAGTACTACACCTTC
TRBJ2-7 NA NA TRBV27 CASSYLGGLYEQYF TGTGCCAGCAGTTACCTCGGGGGGCTCTACGAGCAGTACTTC
TRBJ2-7 NA TRBD1 TRBV19 CASSPGTGAYEQYF TGTGCCAGTAGCCCCGGGACAGGGGCCTACGAGCAGTACTTC
TRBJ1-1 NA NA TRBV4-1 CASSQDLGAKNTEAFF TGCGCCAGCAGCCAAGATCTCGGGGCAAAGAACACTGAAGCTTTCTTT
TRBJ2-2 once TRBD2 TRBV29-1 CSVPAGGPGGNTGELFF TGCAGCGTGCCCGCGGGAGGGCCTGGGGGAAACACCGGGGAGCTGTTTTTT
TRBJ1-1 NA TRBD1 TRBV5-5 CASSTWTGSTEAFF TGTGCCAGCAGCACGTGGACAGGGTCCACTGAAGCTTTCTTT
TRBJ1-2 NA TRBD1 TRBV5-6 CASSAWDRGLDYGYTF TGTGCCAGCAGCGCCTGGGACAGGGGGCTGGACTATGGCTACACCTTC
TRBJ1-3 NA NA TRBV6-5 CASSSLILTSGNTIYF TGTGCCAGCAGTTCCCTCATTCTAACTTCCGGAAACACCATATATTTT
TRBJ2-7 NA NA TRBV9 CASSAEQGVAYEQYF TGTGCCAGCAGCGCTGAACAGGGAGTGGCCTACGAGCAGTACTTC
TRBJ2-1 NA TRBD2 TRBV10-2 CASSDRLAGGLDNEQFF TGCGCCAGCAGTGATCGCCTAGCGGGGGGCTTGGACAATGAGCAGTTCTTC
TRBJ1-1 NA NA TRBV27 CASSLSTVNTEAFF TGTGCCAGCAGTTTGTCGACAGTGAACACTGAAGCTTTCTTT
TRBJ2-4 NA NA TRBV13 CASSLGGGGLAKNIQYF TGTGCCAGCAGCTTGGGGGGTGGCGGGTTAGCCAAAAACATTCAGTACTTC
TRBJ2-1 NA TRBD2 TRBV27 CASSTQTSPHNEQFF TGTGCCAGCAGTACACAGACTAGCCCGCACAATGAGCAGTTCTTC
TRBJ2-5 NA TRBD2 TRBV5-1 CASSLEASGGLGETQYF TGCGCCAGCAGCTTGGAGGCTAGCGGGGGCTTAGGAGAGACCCAGTACTTC
TRBJ2-5 NA NA TRBV6-1 CASSEGGLAETQYF TGTGCCAGCAGTGAAGGAGGGCTGGCGGAGACCCAGTACTTC
TRBJ1-1 NA NA TRBV4-3 CASSQVSADGTEAFF TGCGCCAGCAGCCAAGTATCAGCTGATGGCACTGAAGCTTTCTTT
TRBJ1-5 NA NA TRBV4-1 CASSQEVSGGNQPQHF TGCGCCAGCAGCCAAGAGGTTTCGGGGGGCAATCAGCCCCAGCATTTT